Listed below are T cell receptor beta chains from one sample, sequenced in a study of brain T cells in children with intractable seizures. Sequencing was performed with immunoSEQ multiplex PCR; in TCRdb, only in-frame clones are kept and a portion is missing. The sample includes about 350,000 clones, over 90% of them seen just once. The sequencing here drew on peripheral blood, taken roughly 5 months after surgery. These receptor sequences come from a boy under three years old with tuberous sclerosis and intractable seizures. The CDR3 runs from the conserved cysteine through the conserved F or W. A D gene is named only where the DNA matches it firmly. Clone size is given for some rows only: seen once, a few or many times, or a class if the clone is expanded.

>.|12|.|TRBJ1-2|TRBV2
TGTGCCAGCAGAGGGGGTATCTATGGCTACACCTTC
CASRGGIYGYTF
>.|19|.|TRBJ2-1|TRBV7-9
TGTGCCAGCAGCCCTTTTGGAGGGGGGGGCGGCGGGTCCTACAATGAGCAGTTCTTC
CASSPFGGGGGGSYNEQFF
>.|13|.|TRBJ2-1|TRBV11-3
TGTGCCAGCAGTTTAGCTGCCTACAATGAGCAGTTCTTC
CASSLAAYNEQFF
>.|16|.|TRBJ2-2|TRBV5-8
TGTGCCAGCAGCTTTGGGGGTGTTCCGGGGATCGGGGAGCTGTTTTTT
CASSFGGVPGIGELFF
>.|13|.|TRBJ2-5|TRBV11-2
TGTGCCAGCAGCCCTACCTTAAGGGGGACCCAGTACTTC
CASSPTLRGTQYF
>few|13|TRBD2|TRBJ2-7|TRBV15
TGTGCCACCTCGACAGCGGGGACCTACGAGCAGTACTTC
CATSTAGTYEQYF
>.|14|.|TRBJ1-1|TRBV19
TGTGCCAGTAGCGTTAAGGGAGGAGTCACTGAAGCTTTCTTT
CASSVKGGVTEAFF
>.|15|.|TRBJ2-3|TRBV25-1
TGTGCCAGCAGTGGGGGTCTGGAAAGCACAGATACGCAGTATTTT
CASSGGLESTDTQYF
>.|14|.|TRBJ1-5|TRBV2
TGTGCCAGCAGTGAGGACAGACCTCAGGGGCCCCAGCATTTT
CASSEDRPQGPQHF
>.|22|TRBD2|TRBJ2-1|TRBV18
TGTGCCAGCTCACCACCGGTCGGGAGACTAGCGGGGGGGCCCAGGGCCTACAATGAGCAGTTCTTC
CASSPPVGRLAGGPRAYNEQFF
>.|10|.|TRBJ1-3|TRBV2
TGTGCCGTGGGGTTAAACACCATATATTTT
CAVGLNTIYF
>.|14|TRBD1|TRBJ1-1|TRBV30
TGTGCCTGGAGTGTAGGACAGGGCCCCACTGAAGCTTTCTTT
CAWSVGQGPTEAFF
>.|13|.|TRBJ1-5|TRBV11-1
TGTGCCAGCAGCTTTGGGGGATCCCAGCCCCAGCATTTT
CASSFGGSQPQHF
>.|12|.|TRBJ1-2|TRBV7-2
TGTGCCAGCAGCTTTACAGGGTATGGCTACACCTTC
CASSFTGYGYTF
>.|16|.|TRBJ2-7|TRBV7-8
TGTGCCAGCAGCCCTATCCCCCTCGGGTCTTTCTACGAGCAGTACTTC
CASSPIPLGSFYEQYF
>.|13|TRBD2|TRBJ2-7|TRBV5-6
TGTGCCAGCAGCCATACTAGCGACGGCGAGCAGTACTTC
CASSHTSDGEQYF
>.|14|.|TRBJ1-1|TRBV5-1
TGCGCCAGCAGCTTGTACGGTCCGAACACTGAAGCTTTCTTT
CASSLYGPNTEAFF
>.|12|.|TRBJ2-7|TRBV29-1
TGCAGCGTTGGAATTACGGACTACGAGCAGTACTTC
CSVGITDYEQYF
>.|16|.|TRBJ1-2|TRBV6-5
TGTGCCAGCAGTTACGTCCTTTTGAGGGGCCCTTATGGCTACACCTTC
CASSYVLLRGPYGYTF
>.|13|.|TRBJ1-2|TRBV20-1
TGCAGTGCTAGTTATGCACCCAACTATGGCTACACCTTC
CSASYAPNYGYTF
>.|15|.|TRBJ1-3|TRBV7-2
TGTGCCAGCAGCTTAGTCCCGGGCTCTGGAAACACCATATATTTT
CASSLVPGSGNTIYF
>.|14|.|TRBJ1-1|TRBV27
TGTGCCAGCAGTTTATCGGGGGGCAACACTGAAGCTTTCTTT
CASSLSGGNTEAFF
>.|14|.|TRBJ1-6|TRBV30
TGTGCCTGGAGTACCCCGGGCGGTTTATCACCCCTCCACTTT
CAWSTPGGLSPLHF
>.|11|.|TRBJ1-2|TRBV12-3/TRBV12-4
TGTGCCAGCAGTTCCTCCCATGGCTACACCTTC
CASSSSHGYTF
>.|12|.|TRBJ1-2|TRBV12-3/TRBV12-4
TGTGCCAGCAGCCCTCGAGCCTGGGGCTACACCTTC
CASSPRAWGYTF
>.|12|.|TRBJ2-2|TRBV28
TGTGCCAGCAGTCGACGCACCGGGGAGCTGTTTTTT
CASSRRTGELFF
>.|15|TRBD1|TRBJ1-2|TRBV3-1/TRBV3-2
TGTGCCAGCAGCCCTGGACAGGGACGCATCTATGGCTACACCTTC
CASSPGQGRIYGYTF
>once|19|TRBD2|TRBJ2-5|TRBV5-4
TGTGCCAGCAGCTTGGGACATTTGTCCGAGCGGGGGGTTTCTGAGACCCAGTACTTC
CASSLGHLSERGVSETQYF
>.|15|.|TRBJ2-5|TRBV15
TGTGCCACCAGCAGAGGGCTAGAGCCTCGGAGAACCCAGTACTTC
CATSRGLEPRRTQYF
>.|15|TRBD1|TRBJ2-7|TRBV2
TGTGCCAGCAGTGAAGCGGACAGGGGCGGCTACGAGCAGTACTTC
CASSEADRGGYEQYF
>.|16|.|TRBJ2-3|TRBV7-9
TGTGCCAGCAGCCCGCCCGGTACCCTTAGCACAGATACGCAGTATTTT
CASSPPGTLSTDTQYF
>.|14|.|TRBJ2-7|TRBV11-3
TGTGCCAGCAGCTTAGTAACAGCAGCCTACGAGCAGTACTTC
CASSLVTAAYEQYF
>.|15|.|TRBJ1-3|TRBV5-4
TGTGCCAGCAGCTTGGACCCGGGGTATGGAAACACCATATATTTT
CASSLDPGYGNTIYF
>.|16|TRBD1|TRBJ1-4|TRBV13
TGTGCCAGCAGCTTAGCGGAGGGGACAGCTAATGAAAAACTGTTTTTT
CASSLAEGTANEKLFF
>.|12|.|TRBJ1-1|TRBV27
TGTGCCAGCGGAGGGGAAGACACTGAAGCTTTCTTT
CASGGEDTEAFF
>.|15|.|TRBJ2-7|TRBV6-1
TGTGCCAGCAGTGAACGAGGTCGAGGCTCCTACGAGCAGTACTTC
CASSERGRGSYEQYF
>.|14|.|TRBJ1-5|TRBV19
TGTGCCAGTATGTCAGGGGAAAGGAACCAGCCCCAGCATTTT
CASMSGERNQPQHF
>.|14|.|TRBJ1-6|TRBV7-9
TGTGCCAGCAGCCCTTGGACAGATAATTCACCCCTCCACTTT
CASSPWTDNSPLHF
>.|15|.|TRBJ2-3|TRBV5-8
TGTGCCAGCAGCTCCTGGACACTGAGCACAGATACGCAGTATTTT
CASSSWTLSTDTQYF
>.|15|.|TRBJ1-1|TRBV25-1
TGTGCCAGCAGTGGGCAAGGGAGTGGGAACACTGAAGCTTTCTTT
CASSGQGSGNTEAFF
>.|14|TRBD1|TRBJ1-1|TRBV30
TGTGCCTGGAGTTTAACAGGGGCGTACACTGAAGCTTTCTTT
CAWSLTGAYTEAFF
>.|15|.|TRBJ2-7|TRBV29-1
TGCAGCGTGTCGCCCCCTGGGGCCGAGGCCTACGAGCAGTACTTC
CSVSPPGAEAYEQYF
>.|15|.|TRBJ2-1|TRBV4-1
TGCGCCAGCAGCCCAACGGCGGGCGGGTACAATGAGCAGTTCTTC
CASSPTAGGYNEQFF
>.|14|TRBD2|TRBJ2-1|TRBV2
TGTGCCAGCACCGGGCGGCGGGAGAGGAATGAGCAGTTCTTC
CASTGRRERNEQFF
>.|12|.|TRBJ1-1|TRBV7-9
TGTGCCAGCAGCTCCGAGGCGTGGGAAGCTTTCTTT
CASSSEAWEAFF
>.|15|TRBD2|TRBJ2-3|TRBV7-3
TGTGCCAGCAGCCTCACGACTAGCGGCACAGATACGCAGTATTTT
CASSLTTSGTDTQYF
>.|13|.|TRBJ1-5|TRBV10-3
TGTGCCATCAGGGGCCTTAGCAATCAGCCCCAGCATTTT
CAIRGLSNQPQHF
>.|15|.|TRBJ2-3|TRBV9
TGTGCCAGCAGCCCCCCCGGCAGTTCAACAGATACGCAGTATTTT
CASSPPGSSTDTQYF
>.|18|TRBD2|TRBJ2-3|TRBV28
TGTGCCAGCAGCCCCAGCCTGAGACTAGCGGCAAGCACAGATACGCAGTATTTT
CASSPSLRLAASTDTQYF
>.|11|.|TRBJ2-1|TRBV12-5
TGTGCTAGTGGGGTTGGGGGGGAGCAGTTCTTC
CASGVGGEQFF
>.|13|TRBD1|TRBJ1-2|TRBV2
TGTGCCAGCAGGACGGGACAGAACTATGGCTACACCTTC
CASRTGQNYGYTF